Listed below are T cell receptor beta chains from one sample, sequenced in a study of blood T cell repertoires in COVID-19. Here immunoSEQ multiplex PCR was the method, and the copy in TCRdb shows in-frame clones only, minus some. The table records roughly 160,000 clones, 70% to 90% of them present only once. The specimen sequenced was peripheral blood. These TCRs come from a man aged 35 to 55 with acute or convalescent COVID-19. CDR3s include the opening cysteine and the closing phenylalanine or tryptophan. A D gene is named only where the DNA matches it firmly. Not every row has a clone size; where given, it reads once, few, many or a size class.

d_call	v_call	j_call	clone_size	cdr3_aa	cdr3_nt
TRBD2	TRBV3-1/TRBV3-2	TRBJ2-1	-	CASSRGGSAQWQFF	TGTGCCAGCAGCCGCGGGGGGAGCGCCCAATGGCAGTTCTTC
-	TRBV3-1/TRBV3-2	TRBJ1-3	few	CASSPRSITKTGNTIYF	TGTGCCAGCAGCCCCCGGTCCATTACTAAAACAGGAAACACCATATATTTT
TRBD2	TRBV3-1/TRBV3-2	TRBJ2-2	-	CASSTGTSGGGPGELFF	TGTGCCAGCAGCACCGGGACTAGCGGGGGGGGTCCCGGGGAGCTGTTTTTT
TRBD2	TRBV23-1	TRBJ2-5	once	CASNPTSGGDQETQYF	TGCGCCAGCAACCCGACTAGCGGGGGGGACCAAGAGACCCAGTACTTC
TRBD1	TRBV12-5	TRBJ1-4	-	CASGLDLDRVKEKLFF	TGTGCTAGTGGTTTGGACCTCGACAGGGTGAAAGAAAAACTGTTTTTT
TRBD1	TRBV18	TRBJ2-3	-	CASSRTGSTDTQYF	TGTGCCAGCTCTCGGACAGGGTCCACAGATACGCAGTATTTT
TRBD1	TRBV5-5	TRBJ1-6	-	CASSLGQGNSPLHF	TGTGCCAGCAGCTTGGGACAGGGCAATTCACCCCTCCACTTT
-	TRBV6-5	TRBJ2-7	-	CASRTGYEQYF	TGTGCCAGCAGAACAGGTTACGAGCAGTACTTC
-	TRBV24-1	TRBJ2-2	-	CATSDLWGAGNTGELFF	TGTGCCACCAGTGATTTGTGGGGTGCGGGGAACACCGGGGAGCTGTTTTTT
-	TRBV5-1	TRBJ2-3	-	CASSPGTSTDTQYF	TGCGCCAGCTCCCCAGGAACGTCCACAGATACGCAGTATTTT
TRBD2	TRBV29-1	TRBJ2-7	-	CSGSLAGHEQYF	TGCAGCGGATCATTAGCGGGCCACGAGCAGTACTTC
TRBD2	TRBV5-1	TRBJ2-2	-	CASRTGTTGAGELFF	TGCGCCAGCAGAACCGGGACTACGGGAGCCGGGGAGCTGTTTTTT
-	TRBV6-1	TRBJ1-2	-	CASSEATVGVYGYTF	TGTGCCAGCAGTGAAGCGACCGTCGGAGTCTATGGCTACACCTTC
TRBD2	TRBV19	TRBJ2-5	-	CASSMRRGVQETQYF	TGTGCCAGTAGTATGAGACGGGGGGTACAAGAGACCCAGTACTTC
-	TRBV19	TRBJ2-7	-	CASSIRLADEQYF	TGTGCCAGTAGTATAAGGCTAGCTGACGAGCAGTACTTC
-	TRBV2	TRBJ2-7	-	CASSDRGEQYF	TGTGCCAGCAGTGATCGAGGCGAGCAGTACTTC
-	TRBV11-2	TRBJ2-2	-	CASSPRGGSTGELFF	TGTGCCAGCAGCCCCCGTGGAGGGAGCACCGGGGAGCTGTTTTTT
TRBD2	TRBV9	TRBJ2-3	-	CASSVVPSGGTDTQYF	TGTGCCAGCAGCGTAGTACCTTCGGGGGGGACAGATACGCAGTATTTT
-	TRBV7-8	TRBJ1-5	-	CASSSGWGPRPQHF	TGTGCCAGCAGCTCAGGGTGGGGGCCCAGGCCCCAGCATTTT
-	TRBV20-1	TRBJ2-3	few	CSALGANTQYF	TGCAGTGCGTTAGGGGCAAATACGCAGTATTTT
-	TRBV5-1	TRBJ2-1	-	CASSLSPGLYNEQFF	TGCGCCAGCAGCTTGTCTCCAGGGCTTTACAATGAGCAGTTCTTC
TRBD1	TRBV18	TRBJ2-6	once	CATQGDRGANVLTF	TGTGCCACCCAGGGGGATCGTGGGGCCAACGTCCTGACTTTC
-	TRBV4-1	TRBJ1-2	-	CASSQPYSNYGYTF	TGCGCCAGCAGCCAGCCTTACAGCAACTATGGCTACACCTTC